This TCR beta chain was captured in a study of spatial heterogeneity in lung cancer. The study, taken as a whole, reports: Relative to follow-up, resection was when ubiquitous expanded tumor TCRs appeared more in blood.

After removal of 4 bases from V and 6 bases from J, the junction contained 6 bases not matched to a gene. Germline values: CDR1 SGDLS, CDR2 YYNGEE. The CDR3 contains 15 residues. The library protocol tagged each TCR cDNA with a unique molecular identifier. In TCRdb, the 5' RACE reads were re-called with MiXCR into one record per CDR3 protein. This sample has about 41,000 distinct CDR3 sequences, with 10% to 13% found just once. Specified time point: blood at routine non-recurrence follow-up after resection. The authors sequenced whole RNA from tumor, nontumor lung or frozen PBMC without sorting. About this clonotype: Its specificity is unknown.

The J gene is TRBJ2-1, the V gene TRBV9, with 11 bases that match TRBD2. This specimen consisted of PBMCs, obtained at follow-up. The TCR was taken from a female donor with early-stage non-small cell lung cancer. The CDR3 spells CASSFLTSGGNEQFF. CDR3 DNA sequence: TGTGCCAGCAGCTTTCTCACTAGCGGGGGCAATGAGCAGTTCTTC.